This entry concerns a single T cell receptor beta chain. Its antigen is not yet known. The sample holds no much larger clone one base away, and base qualities are not on file. Library prep was done by the immunoSEQ multiplex PCR assay. For the multiplex PCR, a mixture combining 60 forward primers for TCR Vbeta segments and 13 reverse primers for TCR Jbeta segments was used. The CDR3 region of rearranged TCR beta genes was amplified from genomic DNA with a multiplex PCR assay. On the Illumina HiSeq System, the amplified TCR beta libraries were sequenced as 87-base-pair reads. The paper's processing steps were these. In a later analysis, tens of millions of unique TCR beta chains were counted across the approximately 640 repertoires, and around 10 million of these chains were shared by at least two donors. To remove PCR and sequencing errors, raw reads were error-corrected and collapsed into unique sequences using a nearest-neighbor algorithm that merged closely related sequences. To assign V, D and J gene segments, CDR3 sequences were aligned to IMGT reference sequences. For a sequence to be retained, a match of at least six nucleotides to both a V gene segment and a J gene segment was required. A rearrangement counted as productive if the CDR3 had no stop codons and remained in frame with V and J, and every other rearrangement counted as non-productive. Following IMGT convention, CDR3 was defined as the stretch from the second conserved V-encoded cysteine to the conserved J-encoded phenylalanine. The earlier analysis of roughly 590 of the donors excluded sequences that lacked an unambiguous match to a single V gene segment. In an earlier analysis of approximately 560 of the donors, a V segment was called functional when productive rearrangements were above 56.7%, and segregating when the standard deviation between donors exceeded 5%. A statistical classification framework was developed to diagnose cytomegalovirus status using the catalog of TCR beta chain sequences. V and J gene assignment, in a later analysis, came from comparing TCR nucleotide sequences with IMGT/GENE-DB human TR gene sequences. The TCRdist pipeline was used in a later analysis to assign CDR3 sequences and most-parsimonious VDJ recombination scenarios. A later analysis defined each TCR beta chain by its CDR3 amino acid sequence plus V-gene family, and excluded reads lacking a unique V-gene family. As a way to deal with suspected cross-contamination and a sequencing artifact, a later analysis dropped 640 or so nucleotide sequences that were highly shared and had low generation probability. A later analysis calculated a clonal expansion index for each public chain from normalized within-repertoire ranks of inferred template counts. Generation probabilities in a later analysis came from a VDJ recombination model fitted to out-of-frame rearrangements, and those results were checked against IGoR. In a later analysis, TCR-TCR, TCR-HLA and TCR-CMV co-occurrence was scored with hypergeometric tests, and a repertoire-size bias correction was applied to TCR pairs. False discovery rates were estimated in a later analysis by permuting HLA or CMV assignments 20 times. In a later analysis, co-occurring TCRs were grouped using DBSCAN, with TCRdist sequence similarity added in when clustering inside HLA-allele-positive subsets. Repertoires with fewer than 30,000 or more than 120,000 public chains were left out of co-occurrence clustering, as were a handful of repertoires with anomalous nucleotide sharing. TCRdb carries this immuneACCESS record with in-frame sequences only. Its versions omit some clonotypes, under half of them owing to an unresolved V gene in the studies checked, with the rest unexplained. V and J calls and clone size come straight from that table; D and trimming were deduced from the DNA. For this sample the table gives 65,000 to 95,000 clones, of which about 75% were detected only once. Roughly an eighth of the sample is taken by the ten largest.

The CDR3 has 15 amino acids, counting the end cysteine and phenylalanine. Only CDR3 DNA is held: 45 bases, read in frame from base 1. Taken from the germline V gene, the CDR1 and CDR2 loops are SGHRS and YFSETQ. The trim is 2 bases for V and 4 bases for J, with a gap of 14 bases between the germline ends. The cohort consisted of hundreds of healthy bone marrow donors. At the time of sampling, every cohort member was nominally healthy, though immune exposures that went unrecorded were likely present. The donor tested CMV seronegative and was one of the 352 seronegative cohort members. A peripheral blood sample was collected from each donor, and TCR beta sequencing was performed on peripheral blood mononuclear cells. The Qiagen DNeasy Blood Extraction Kit was used to extract genomic DNA from the blood cell samples. The sample originates from a study of cytomegalovirus exposure and HLA in healthy donors (TCRdb year 2017). Regarding the complete study: In an earlier analysis of 587 of the donors, 250 to 300 Gb of sequence data and some 100 million unique TCR beta sequences from 150 million to 200 million T cells were reported. Approximately 300 gigabases of sequencing data and around 80 million unique TCR sequences made up an early release that covered some 640 HLA-typed donors. Among the roughly 390 genotyped donors, around 79% belonged to the genetic ancestry cluster associated with self-reported Caucasian donors. The study aimed to test whether cataloging public T cell receptors could reveal signatures of past pathogen exposure. The T cell repertoires of 700 or so subjects were profiled by immunosequencing and related to cytomegalovirus serostatus. In addition to the first cohort of roughly 670 subjects, a separate validation cohort of over 90 different subjects was used. The study combined high-throughput TCR immunosequencing, statistical association of individual TCRs with disease status, and machine learning to predict cytomegalovirus infection status. A later analysis re-analyzed previously published TCR beta repertoires from 650 to 800 donors and added high-resolution HLA genotyping to study TCR occurrence patterns. In the later analysis, no new phenotypic data were used to find candidate immune exposures; instead, reliance was placed on TCR beta sequences and their occurrence across donors. To decide whether each TCR beta V gene segment behaved as functional or pseudogenic, an earlier analysis of some 600 of the donors relied on high-throughput TCR beta sequencing. Donor age, sex, ethnicity and CMV serostatus were collected together with the repertoire data. In a later genetic analysis, genome-wide SNP genotypes for about 55% of the roughly 670 donors were used, and that subset was treated as a discovery cohort. Every discovery cohort repertoire had been produced on one sequencing platform. Both class I and class II loci were covered by HLA typing, at four-digit resolution. The number of donors typed differed by locus, with roughly 620-640 for A, B, C, DRB1 and DQB1, more than 500 for DQA1, 600 to 610 for DPA1, and approximately 470 for DPB1. Roughly five DR-DQ haplotypes were handled as single units for association and clustering because linkage in the cohort was strong. On average, around 230,000 unique TCR beta nucleotide sequences were sequenced per donor among a few hundred genotyped donors of the cohort, with around 19% of those sequences being non-productive. General study outcomes and caveats: Roughly uniform sequencing depth across donors was assumed in presence/absence analyses, although this assumption may not hold. Only TCR beta chains were sequenced in this cohort, and the absence of alpha or paired-chain data limited detectable features. Around 16 rarely observed V segments, including chromosome 9 orphons, were excluded from the earlier analysis of some 590 of the donors because counts were too low. Most TCR sequences were seen in very few donors, while some public TCRs were found in many individuals. Because the 87-base-pair reads could not distinguish some IMGT-functional V segments, including TRBV6-2 and TRBV6-3, those segments were excluded. A cluster of highly shared sequence variants was judged likely to represent a technical artifact of the sequencing pipeline. In a later analysis, the rate of TCR association differed among HLA loci, with DRB1 alleles having the most associated TCRs and HLA-C alleles having the fewest. A later genetic analysis reported fewer N-insertions in productive TCRs among donors in an Asian-associated ancestry cluster than the roughly 700-donor mean. In a later genetic analysis, a missense DCLRE1C variant was associated with V-gene and J-gene trimming of TCR beta chains, and the association was replicated in an independent cohort. Linkage disequilibrium might explain the correlated functional status among segregating V segments, but an unknown experimental factor could not be ruled out. According to the authors, the approach could potentially be generalized to other disease states and immunological phenotypes. A later analysis associated 16,951 TCR beta sequences with specific HLA alleles at a false discovery rate of 0.05. Because some donors lacked HLA typing at each locus, the association tests relied only on the typed subset. Several of the top co-occurrence clusters appeared to be linked to parvovirus B19, influenza, CMV and Epstein-Barr virus, according to a later analysis. When HLA alleles, especially DR and DQ, strongly co-occurred, attributing TCR associations to individual alleles was difficult. Compared with equally common non-associated chains, HLA-associated TCR beta chains in a later analysis were more clonally expanded and had lower generation probabilities. An earlier analysis of approximately 500 of the donors showed that most TCR beta V segments appeared in productive rearrangements either about 87% or about 30% of the time, which broadly matched IMGT annotations. Three of the identified cytomegalovirus-associated TCR beta chains were confirmed in vitro to be specific for cytomegalovirus antigens. In a later analysis, most CMV-associated TCR beta chains were found to appear HLA-restricted, with HLA associations seemingly driven largely by CMV exposure. The classifier was reported to diagnose cytomegalovirus status with high specificity and sensitivity in both the original and validation cohorts. A further reported finding was that TCR beta sequences accurately predicted the HLA-A and HLA-B alleles for most subjects in the first cohort. For the cohort, immune exposure information was limited to CMV serostatus. A total of 164 TCR beta chains were listed by the study as associated with cytomegalovirus.

This receptor was taken from a man between 65 and 85 years old in good health and CMV-seronegative. Recombination joined TRBV5-1 with TRBJ2-3; TRBD2 is perhaps the D gene, given 6 matching bases. Input material: PBMCs. The CDR3 protein is CASSLSGFGPDTQYF. The DNA sequence reads TGCGCCAGCAGCTTAAGCGGGTTTGGCCCAGATACGCAGTATTTT. Supplemented by the reference TRBV5-1 and TRBJ2-3 proteins around the CDR3, the complete variable domain is KAGVTQTPRYLIKTRGQQVTLSCSPISGHRSVSWYQQTPGQGLQFLFEYFSETQRNKGNFPGRFSGRQFSNSRSEMNVSTLELGDSALYLCASSLSGFGPDTQYFGPGTRLTVL.